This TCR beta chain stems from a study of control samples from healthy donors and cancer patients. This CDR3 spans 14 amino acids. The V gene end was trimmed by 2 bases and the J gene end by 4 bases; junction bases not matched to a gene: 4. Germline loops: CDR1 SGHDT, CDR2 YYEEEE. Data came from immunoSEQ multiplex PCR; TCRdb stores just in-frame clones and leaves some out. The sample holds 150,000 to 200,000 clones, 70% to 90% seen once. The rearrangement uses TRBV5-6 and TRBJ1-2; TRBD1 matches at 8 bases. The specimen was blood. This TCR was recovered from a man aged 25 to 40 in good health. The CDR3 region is CASSLTGGGYGYTF. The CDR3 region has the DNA TGTGCCAGCAGCTTAACAGGGGGGGGCTATGGCTACACCTTC.